This TCR beta chain comes out of a study of OX40 agonist ivuxolimab in advanced cancers. Study overall: Two cutaneous melanoma patients and one hepatocellular carcinoma patient, three in all, had partial responses.

Germline V lookup: CDR1 SGHNT, CDR2 YYREEE (reference sequence). The CDR3 has 11 residues. Points on this clone: The antigen remains unidentified. At one end, the junction sequence differs from germline, possibly due to a read error.

Only in-frame clones appear in the TCRdb table, and some are missing; sequencing was by immunoSEQ multiplex PCR. The sample yields fewer than 70,000 clones, approximately 85% seen once. Points from the study as a whole: Both blood CD4+ and CD8+ T cells showed clonal growth by week 6 at 0.1 to 3.0 mg/kg.

This sequence originates from an adult with an advanced solid tumor such as melanoma, head and neck, liver or kidney cancer. The chain couples TRBV5-4 to TRBJ2-7; 7 positions match TRBD1. The specimen was CD4+ or CD8+ T cells sorted from blood, collected in a trial of the OX40 agonist ivuxolimab. DNA of the CDR3: TGTGCCAGCAGCATAGACAGGGCTATGGACTTC. It encodes CASSIDRAMDF.